These 28 T cell receptor beta chains were sequenced from one sample in a study of T cells after yellow fever vaccination. TCRdb recomputed calls from the 5' RACE reads with MiXCR, one row per CDR3 protein. The sample has around 140,000 distinct CDR3 sequences, 7% to 9% seen once. The material was CD4+ T cells sorted from PBMCs, obtained 5 days after the yellow fever booster vaccination. These receptor sequences come from a man aged 25-40 years who received the YFV17D yellow fever vaccine.

This clonotype was seen repeatedly, ten times or more. The chain has TRBV10-3 and TRBJ2-1; TRBD2 agrees at 10 bases. This CDR3 contains 17 residues. Germline CDR1 and CDR2: ENHRY and SYGVKD. The trim removed 0 bases at V and 7 bases at J, leaving 9 bases unmatched. The CDR3 reads CAISESGSSGRWNEQFF. The CDR3 DNA follows: TGTGCCATCAGTGAGTCGGGCTCTAGCGGGAGATGGAATGAGCAGTTCTTC.

This clonotype was seen repeatedly, ten times or more. CDR3 coding DNA: TGTGCCAGCAGCTTAAACTCCTACAATGAGCAGTTCTTC. This encodes CASSLNSYNEQFF. The rearrangement links TRBV7-6 to TRBJ2-1; D is unresolved. The CDR3 is 13 residues long. Between the trimmed V and J ends, which lost 2 bases and 0 bases, there was a span of 2 bases. CDR1 and CDR2 (germline): SGHVS, FNYEAQ.

This clonotype has a count of ten or more. The J gene is TRBJ2-5, the V gene TRBV10-3; D remains ambiguous. This CDR3 spans 13 amino acids. Germline assignment: CDR1 ENHRY and CDR2 SYGVKD. The V end was cut by 4 bases, the J end by 1 base, with 7 bases between. Written as DNA, the CDR3 is TGTGCCATCAGTGGCCAGCCCCAAGAGACCCAGTACTTC. Translated: CAISGQPQETQYF.

This clonotype was recorded at least ten times. This chain joins TRBV23-1 and TRBJ2-5, with D hard to call. TRBV23-1 has ORF status, its function being uncertain. The CDR3 runs to 14 residues. With 0 bases removed from V and 6 bases from J, the gap between germline ends came to 11 bases. CDR3 DNA sequence: TGCGCCAGCAGTCAATCTGGCCCCGTTAAGACCCAGTACTTC. Protein product: CASSQSGPVKTQYF.

This clonotype was seen many times. The chain links TRBV6-5 to TRBJ2-7, with D possibly TRBD1 on 5 matching bases. Trimming left V 2 bases short and J 4 bases short, with 12 bases between. Per germline, CDR1 MNHEY and CDR2 SVGAGI. The CDR3 runs to 14 residues. DNA of the CDR3: TGTGCCAGCAGTTACCTCGACAGACAATACGAGCAGTACTTC. As protein: CASSYLDRQYEQYF.

This clonotype was observed many times. The genes are TRBV20-1 and TRBJ1-2; tentative D call: TRBD1 (5 bases). V was shortened by 4 bases and J by 2 bases, with 14 bases between the two germline ends. CDR3 length: 14 amino acids. From germline, CDR1 is DFQATT and CDR2 SNEGSKA (reference sequence). DNA of the CDR3: TGCAGTGCTACACCGGGACGGGTGAACTATGGCTACACCTTC. Residues: CSATPGRVNYGYTF.

This clonotype was observed many times. V and J are TRBV7-2 and TRBJ2-7, with D possibly matching TRBD1 (5 bases). The V end lost 2 bases, the J end lost 2 bases, and 7 bases lay between the germline ends. CDR1 and CDR2 (germline): SGHTA, FQGNSA. The CDR3 length is 13 residues. The DNA of the CDR3 is TGTGCCAGCAGCTTACAACAGGCCTACGAGCAGTACTTC. Translated: CASSLQQAYEQYF. The full variable domain, rest sourced from reference TRBV7-2 and TRBJ2-7, is GAGVSQSPSNKVTEKGKDVELRCDPISGHTALYWYRQSLGQGLEFLIYFQGNSAPDKSGLPSDRFSAERTGGSVSTLTIQRTQQEDSAVYLCASSLQQAYEQYFGPGTRLTVT.

This clonotype was observed at least ten times. The chain is built from TRBV7-2 and TRBJ1-1; D remains unclear. Germline V gives CDR1 SGHTA, CDR2 FQGNSA. Trimming pared 7 bases from V and 0 bases from J, leaving 12 bases between. The CDR3 is 14 amino acids. CDR3 sequence reads: CASTSPTLNTEAFF. Here the CDR3 DNA reads TGTGCCAGCACCTCCCCCACATTGAACACTGAAGCTTTCTTT.

There are many counts of this clonotype. This chain links TRBV20-1 with TRBJ1-5; D gene ambiguous. Trimming removed 5 bases from V and 0 bases from J, with 8 bases in between. Germline V CDR1 and CDR2: DFQATT, SNEGSKA (reference sequence). The CDR3 contains 13 residues. Written as DNA, the CDR3 is TGCAGTGCTCAGATTAATAGCAATCAGCCCCAGCATTTT. Its translation is CSAQINSNQPQHF.

In its sample, this clonotype was seen many times. This chain joins TRBV20-1 and TRBJ2-5, with 7 bases lining up with TRBD1. With 5 bases clipped from V and 4 bases from J, the junction kept 7 bases outside the gene matches. The CDR3 has 13 residues. The germline V gene encodes CDR1 DFQATT and CDR2 SNEGSKA (reference sequence). This CDR3 reads CSAPRGRGETQYF. For the CDR3, the DNA is TGCAGTGCTCCTAGGGGGCGCGGAGAGACCCAGTACTTC.

Turning to this clonotype: A much larger clone is a single base away; this may be a read error. The chain employs TRBV4-2 and TRBJ2-2; perhaps TRBD1 as D (6 bases). The CDR3 has 17 residues. Per the germline V gene, CDR1 is LGHNA and CDR2 is YNFKEQ. With 7 bases removed from V and 5 bases from J, the gap between germline ends came to 23 bases. DNA for the CDR3: TGTGCCAGCACCCCCGCTGAGGGGATAGGGGGTACCGGGGAGCTGTTTTTT. Amino acid sequence: CASTPAEGIGGTGELFF.

The sample holds many counts of this clonotype. The genes are TRBV7-2 and TRBJ2-5; the D is unclear. The CDR3 is made up of 12 amino acids. CDR1 and CDR2 from the germline V gene are SGHTA and FQGNSA. Trimming cost V 6 bases and J 5 bases, with 10 bases left between them. The CDR3 is CASRNPKETQYF. CDR3 sequence (DNA): TGTGCCAGCAGGAATCCGAAGGAGACCCAGTACTTC.

This clonotype was observed many times. The chain is built from TRBV5-6 and TRBJ2-1; TRBD1 agrees at 9 bases. CDR3 length: 15 residues. CDR1 SGHDT and CDR2 YYEEEE come from the germline V gene. With V trimmed by 2 bases and J by 6 bases, 6 bases remained unmatched. The DNA for the CDR3 is TGTGCCAGCAGCTTTTTACAGGGGGCTGGCAATGAGCAGTTCTTC. Residues: CASSFLQGAGNEQFF.

This clonotype has a count of ten or more. The chain employs TRBV10-3 and TRBJ1-3; 10 bases agree with TRBD1. The CDR3 contains 16 residues. V lost 7 bases and J lost 1; bases outside the gene matches: 7. The germline CDR1 and CDR2 sequences are ENHRY and SYGVKD. CDR3 DNA sequence: TGTGCCATCACCCAAGACAGGGGGCCTTCTGGAAACACCATATATTTT. Amino acids: CAITQDRGPSGNTIYF.

This clonotype was recorded at least ten times. The V call is TRBV6-1, the J call TRBJ2-3; TRBD2 might be the D (5 bases). The germline V gene encodes CDR1 MNHNS and CDR2 SASEGT. V was trimmed by 11 bases and J by 3 bases, leaving 15 bases between them. The CDR3 is 13 amino acids. This chain's CDR3 is CAATGWNTDTQYF. CDR3 nucleotide sequence: TGTGCCGCCACGGGGTGGAATACAGATACGCAGTATTTT.

This clonotype was seen at least ten times. V is TRBV11-1 and J is TRBJ2-1, with D perhaps TRBD1 (7 bases). The ends were cut back, 5 bases at V and 3 bases at J, with 26 bases in the middle. The CDR3 extends over 19 amino acids. Germline CDR1 and CDR2: SGHAT and FQDESV (reference sequence). DNA of the CDR3: TGTGCCAGCAGCACCGCGCGGGACAGTGCCCTAGGCGGCTACAATGAGCAGTTCTTC. Its protein product is CASSTARDSALGGYNEQFF.

This clonotype was seen at least ten times. V usage is TRBV7-9 and J usage is TRBJ2-2; 11 nucleotides match TRBD2. This CDR3 has 15 amino acids. In germline, CDR1 is SEHNR, CDR2 FQNEAQ (reference sequence). The V gene end was trimmed by 6 bases and the J gene end by 2 bases; junction bases not matched to a gene: 2. CDR3 nucleotide sequence: TGTGCCAGCAGGGGACTAGCGGCTAACACCGGGGAGCTGTTTTTT. As protein: CASRGLAANTGELFF.

This clonotype was found many times. V gene TRBV6-1 combines with J gene TRBJ2-5; D possibly corresponds to TRBD1 (6 bases). The V and J ends lost 0 bases and 4 bases respectively, with 9 bases between them. Germline CDR1 MNHNS, CDR2 SASEGT. This CDR3 is 14 amino acids long. The CDR3 DNA reads TGTGCCAGCAGTGAAGCCGGGACAATAGAGACCCAGTACTTC. Encoded protein: CASSEAGTIETQYF.

Ten or more counts support this clonotype. This CDR3 reads CASSPTGQGTGELFF. The DNA for the CDR3 is TGTGCCAGCAGCCCGACGGGACAGGGTACCGGGGAGCTGTTTTTT. V usage is TRBV7-8 and J usage is TRBJ2-2, with 9 bases identical to TRBD1. The CDR3 has 15 amino acids. Trimming at V came to 5 bases and at J to 5 bases, leaving 6 bases not matched to a gene. The germline gives CDR1 SGHVS, CDR2 FQNEAQ.

This clonotype has a handful of counts. The CDR3 loop reads CASSQEVSGRATGELFF. The CDR3 coding sequence is TGCGCCAGCAGCCAAGAAGTAAGCGGGAGAGCAACCGGGGAGCTGTTTTTT. V gene TRBV4-3 combines with J gene TRBJ2-2; 8 bases match TRBD2. J lost 5 bases, V lost 0 bases, and 8 bases had no gene match. The CDR3 is made up of 17 amino acids. In germline, CDR1 is LGHNA, CDR2 YSLEER.

Ten or more counts support this clonotype. The V gene is TRBV6-5, the J gene TRBJ2-2; 9 bases agree with TRBD2. The trim removed 2 bases at V and 5 bases at J, leaving 3 bases unmatched. The CDR3 is made up of 15 amino acids. CDR1 is MNHEY, CDR2 SVGAGI, per germline. CDR3 amino acids: CASSYAGGATGELFF. CDR3 bases: TGTGCCAGCAGTTACGCGGGGGGGGCGACCGGGGAGCTGTTTTTT.

This clonotype was found many times. This chain links TRBV3-1 with TRBJ2-7; D is possibly TRBD1 (5 bases). Germline assignment: CDR1 LGHDT and CDR2 YNNKEL (reference sequence). The V and J ends lost 7 bases and 2 bases respectively, with 15 bases between them. This CDR3 comprises 14 residues. CDR3 sequence reads: CASTRQGSTYEQYF. DNA of the CDR3: TGTGCCAGCACCCGGCAGGGTTCAACCTACGAGCAGTACTTC.

This clonotype was found many times. The gene calls are TRBV5-4 and TRBJ2-1; D not certain. Trimming left V 1 base short and J 10 bases short, with 6 bases between. This CDR3 has 11 amino acids. CDR1 is SGHNT and CDR2 is YYREEE in the germline V gene (reference sequence). CDR3 DNA sequence: TGTGCCAGCAGCTTGATAAAGGAGCAGTTCTTC. It translates to CASSLIKEQFF.

Comments on this clonotype: This sequence may be a read error, since a much larger clone differs from it by one base. The V and J genes are TRBV6-4 and TRBJ2-2; 7 bases line up with TRBD1. After removal of 3 bases from V and 1 base from J, the junction contained 2 bases not matched to a gene. The CDR3 spans 15 residues. Germline V CDR1 and CDR2: MRHNA, SNTAGT. The CDR3 here is CASSEHRGNTGELFF. Written as DNA, the CDR3 is TGTGCCAGCAGTGAACACAGGGGGAACACCGGGGAGCTGTTTTTT.

This clonotype has ten or more counts. This chain links TRBV27 with TRBJ2-1; 9 bases are shared with TRBD1. The CDR3 covers 16 residues. The germline CDR1 and CDR2 sequences are MNHEY and SMNVEV (reference sequence). Trimming cost V 3 bases and J 9 bases; bases outside gene matches: 12. CDR3 sequence: CASSLVLGQGWVEQFF. The CDR3 region has the DNA TGTGCCAGCAGTTTGGTTTTGGGACAGGGATGGGTTGAGCAGTTCTTC.

This clonotype was found many times. The chain recombines TRBV12-3 or TRBV12-4 with TRBJ1-1, with D possibly TRBD1 on 6 matching bases. Trimming took off 2 bases at V and 1 base at J, with 11 bases between the two ends. This CDR3 spans 15 amino acids. CDR3 bases: TGTGCCAGCAGTTTACGAGTAGGGGGGAACACTGAAGCTTTCTTT. This codes for CASSLRVGGNTEAFF.

This clonotype occurred many times. This chain links TRBV3-1 with TRBJ2-5; D unresolved. Germline V gene lookup returns CDR1 LGHDT and CDR2 YNNKEL (reference sequence). With 1 base removed from V and 5 bases from J, the gap between germline ends came to 8 bases. CDR3 size: 13 residues. CDR3 nucleotides: TGTGCCAGCAGCCAAGGTACAGCTGAGACCCAGTACTTC. This translates into CASSQGTAETQYF.

V gene TRBV12-3 or TRBV12-4 combines with J gene TRBJ2-6; possibly TRBD1 for D (5 bases). The CDR3 loop spans 18 amino acids. V lost 11 bases and J 0 bases, leaving 23 bases between the germline ends. Here the CDR3 DNA reads TGTGCCTTCTGTTGGTGGGGCGGAACCATCTCTGGGGCCAACGTCCTGACTTTC. Amino acids: CAFCWWGGTISGANVLTF.